This T cell receptor (beta chain) was captured in a study of blood T cell repertoires in COVID-19. Study as a whole: Italy, Spain and the United States were the sources of the convalescent and acute COVID-19 samples. T cells, B-cell-depleted T cells, or PBMCs supplied cDNA or gDNA.

This clone was counted a single time. Per the authors' pipeline: From reference gene primer amplification, estimates of nucleated cell counts were derived. Measured with immunoSEQ multiplex PCR; TCRdb has only the in-frame clones, and not every one. Clone size and V and J calls were adopted from that table, with D and trimming inferred from the DNA. The data hold about 260,000 clones, with roughly 83% observed a single time. This clonotype was sampled from a man aged 55 to 70 who had recovered from COVID-19. Sequencing input: peripheral blood.

CDR3 DNA sequence: TGTGCCAGCAGCGTAGACATCTCCTACGAGCAGTACTTC. Its protein product is CASSVDISYEQYF. The chain employs TRBV9 and TRBJ2-7; D gene ambiguous. Trimming took off 0 bases at V and 0 bases at J, with 4 bases between the two ends. CDR3 length equals 13 residues. Germline loops: CDR1 SGDLS, CDR2 YYNGEE.